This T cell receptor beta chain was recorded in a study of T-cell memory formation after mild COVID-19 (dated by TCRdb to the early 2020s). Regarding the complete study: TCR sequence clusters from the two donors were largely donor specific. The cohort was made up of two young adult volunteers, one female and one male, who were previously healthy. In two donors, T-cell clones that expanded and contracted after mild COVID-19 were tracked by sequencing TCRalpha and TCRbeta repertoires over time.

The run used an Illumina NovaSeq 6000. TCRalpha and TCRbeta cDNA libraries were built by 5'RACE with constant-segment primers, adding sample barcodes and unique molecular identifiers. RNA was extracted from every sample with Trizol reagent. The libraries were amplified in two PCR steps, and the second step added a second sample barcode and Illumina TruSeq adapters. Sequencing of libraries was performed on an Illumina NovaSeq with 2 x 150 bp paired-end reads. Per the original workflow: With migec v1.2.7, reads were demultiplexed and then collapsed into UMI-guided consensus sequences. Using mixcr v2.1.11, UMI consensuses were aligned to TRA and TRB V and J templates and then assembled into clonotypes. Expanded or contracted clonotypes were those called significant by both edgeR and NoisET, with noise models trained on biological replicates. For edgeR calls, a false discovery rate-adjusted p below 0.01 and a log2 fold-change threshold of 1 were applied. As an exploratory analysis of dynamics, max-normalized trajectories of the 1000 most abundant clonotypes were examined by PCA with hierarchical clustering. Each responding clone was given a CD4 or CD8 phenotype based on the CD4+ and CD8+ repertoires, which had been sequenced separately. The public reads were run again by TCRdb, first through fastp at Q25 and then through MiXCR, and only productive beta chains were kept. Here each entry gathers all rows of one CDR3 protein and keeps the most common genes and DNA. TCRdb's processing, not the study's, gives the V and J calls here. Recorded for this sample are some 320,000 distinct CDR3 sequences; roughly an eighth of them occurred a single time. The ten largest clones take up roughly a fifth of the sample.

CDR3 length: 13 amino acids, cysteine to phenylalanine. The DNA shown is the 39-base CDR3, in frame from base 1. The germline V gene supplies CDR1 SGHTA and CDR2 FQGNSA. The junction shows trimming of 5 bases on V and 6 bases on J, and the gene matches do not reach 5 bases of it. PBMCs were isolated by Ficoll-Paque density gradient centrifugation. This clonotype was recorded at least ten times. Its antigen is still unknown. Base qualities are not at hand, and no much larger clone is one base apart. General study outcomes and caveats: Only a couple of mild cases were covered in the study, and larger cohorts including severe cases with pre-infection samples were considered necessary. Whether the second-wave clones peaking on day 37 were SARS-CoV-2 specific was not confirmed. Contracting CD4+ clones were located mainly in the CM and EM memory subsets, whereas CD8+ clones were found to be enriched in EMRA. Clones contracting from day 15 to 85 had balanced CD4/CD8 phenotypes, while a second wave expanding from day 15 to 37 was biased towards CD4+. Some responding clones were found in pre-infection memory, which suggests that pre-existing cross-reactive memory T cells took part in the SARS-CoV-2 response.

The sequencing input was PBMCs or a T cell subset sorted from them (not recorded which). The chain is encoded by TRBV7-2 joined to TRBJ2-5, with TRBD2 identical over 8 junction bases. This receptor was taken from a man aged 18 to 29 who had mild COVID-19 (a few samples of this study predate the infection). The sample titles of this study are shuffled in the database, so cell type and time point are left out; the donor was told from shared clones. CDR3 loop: CASSPRGEQTQYF. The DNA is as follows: TGTGCCAGCAGCCCGCGGGGGGAACAGACCCAGTACTTC.